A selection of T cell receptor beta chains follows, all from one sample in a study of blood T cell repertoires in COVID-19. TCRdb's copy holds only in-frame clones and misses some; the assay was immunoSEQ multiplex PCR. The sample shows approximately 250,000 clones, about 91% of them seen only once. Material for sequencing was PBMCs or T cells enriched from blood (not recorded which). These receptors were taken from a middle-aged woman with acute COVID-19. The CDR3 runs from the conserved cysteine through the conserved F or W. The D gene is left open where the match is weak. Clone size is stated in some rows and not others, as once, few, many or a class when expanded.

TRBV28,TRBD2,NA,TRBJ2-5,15,TGTGCCAGCAGTTTAGCGGGGGACGGCCAAGAGACCCAGTACTTC,CASSLAGDGQETQYF
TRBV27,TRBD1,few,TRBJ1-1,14,TGTGCCAGTCGGGAGGGGGCTTATGCCACTGAAGCTTTCTTT,CASREGAYATEAFF
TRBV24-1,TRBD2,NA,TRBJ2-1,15,TGTGCCACCAGTGACCCGACTAGCATATGGTTTAGGCAGTTCTTC,CATSDPTSIWFRQFF
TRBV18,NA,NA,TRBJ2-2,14,TGTGCCAGCTCACCACCGGTCCCAGGGAGGGAGCTGTTTTTT,CASSPPVPGRELFF
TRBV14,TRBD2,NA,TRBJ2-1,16,TGTGCCAGCAGCCGTGGAGGGGAGGGCCGGAACAATGAGCAGTTCTTC,CASSRGGEGRNNEQFF
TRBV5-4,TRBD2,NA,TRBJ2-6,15,TGTGCCAGCTCGGTAGCGGGAGGTGGGGCCAACGTCCTGACTTTC,CASSVAGGGANVLTF
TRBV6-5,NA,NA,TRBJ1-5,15,TGTGCCAGCAGTTACCTGCAGGGGAGAGATCAGCCCCAGCATTTT,CASSYLQGRDQPQHF
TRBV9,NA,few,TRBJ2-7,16,TGTGCCAGCAGCGTAGAGGGTAGCGGAGGGTTATACGAGCAGTACTTC,CASSVEGSGGLYEQYF
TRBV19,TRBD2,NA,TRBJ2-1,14,TGTGCCAGTACCACTAGCGGGATTGACAATGAGCAGTTCTTC,CASTTSGIDNEQFF
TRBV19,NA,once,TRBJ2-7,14,TGTGCCAGTAGTATCGGTGGCGGATCCTACGAGCAGTACTTC,CASSIGGGSYEQYF
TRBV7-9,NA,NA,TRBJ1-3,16,TGTGCCAGCAGCTTAGTTGGGGGGTTGTCTGGAAACACCATATATTTT,CASSLVGGLSGNTIYF
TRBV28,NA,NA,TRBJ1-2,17,TGTGCCAGCAGTTTCCCCTTGGACGGGGAGGTGTTCTATGGCTACACCTTC,CASSFPLDGEVFYGYTF
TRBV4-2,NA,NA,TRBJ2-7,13,TGTGCCAGCAGCCAAGATCGGGAGTACGAGCAGTACTTC,CASSQDREYEQYF
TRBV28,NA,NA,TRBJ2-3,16,TGTGCCAGCAGGGGGGGTCCCGCAACTAGCACAGATACGCAGTATTTT,CASRGGPATSTDTQYF
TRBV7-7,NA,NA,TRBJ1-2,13,TGTGCTAGCAGCGCGCCCCTGCGGGAAGGCTACACCTTC,CASSAPLREGYTF
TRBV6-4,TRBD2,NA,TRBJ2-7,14,TGTGCCAGCAGTGAGACTAGCCGCTCCTACGAGCAGTACTTC,CASSETSRSYEQYF
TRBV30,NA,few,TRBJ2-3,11,TGTGCCTGGAGTGTCGGAGATACGCAGTATTTT,CAWSVGDTQYF
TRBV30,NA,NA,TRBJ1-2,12,TGTGCCTGGAGTCCGCGGGCCGCTGGCTACACCTTC,CAWSPRAAGYTF
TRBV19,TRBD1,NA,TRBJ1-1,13,TGTGCCAGTAGTTTACGCCGGGACAGGGAAGCTTTCTTT,CASSLRRDREAFF
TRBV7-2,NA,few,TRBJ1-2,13,TGTGCCAGCAGCGGGGCCGAGCACTATGGCTACACCTTC,CASSGAEHYGYTF
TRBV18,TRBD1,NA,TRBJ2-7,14,TGTGCCAGCTCACCACAAGAGACAGGGGACGAGCAGTACTTC,CASSPQETGDEQYF
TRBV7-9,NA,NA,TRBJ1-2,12,TGTGCCAGCAGCTTAGCGACATCTTCCACGACCTTC,CASSLATSSTTF
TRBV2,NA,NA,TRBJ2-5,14,TGTGCCAGCCTCGCAAGCAGGGTGGCAGAGACCCAGTACTTC,CASLASRVAETQYF
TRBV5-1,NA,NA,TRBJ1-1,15,TGCGCCAGCAGCTTGGAGGGGGAATCTTCGGGTGAAGCTTTCTTT,CASSLEGESSGEAFF
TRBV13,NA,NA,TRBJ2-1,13,TGTGCCAGCAGCTCCTACTCCTACAATGAGCAGTTCTTC,CASSSYSYNEQFF
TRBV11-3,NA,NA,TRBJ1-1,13,TGTGCCAGCAGCCTACGGGGGGGGACTGAAGCTTTCTTT,CASSLRGGTEAFF
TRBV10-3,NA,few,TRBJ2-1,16,TGTGCCATCAGTGACAGGGGTGCGGAATCCTACAATGAGCAGTTCTTC,CAISDRGAESYNEQFF
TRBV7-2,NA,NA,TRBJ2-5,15,TGTGCCAGCAGCACGCAACTAGCATTTGGAGAGACCCAGTACTTC,CASSTQLAFGETQYF
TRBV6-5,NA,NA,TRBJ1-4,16,TGTGCCAGCAGTTCTTCCACGCGGGCAACTAATGAAAAACTGTTTTTT,CASSSSTRATNEKLFF
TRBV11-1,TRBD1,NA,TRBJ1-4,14,TGTGCCAGCAGCCGTACAGGGGAGGATGAAAAACTGTTTTTT,CASSRTGEDEKLFF
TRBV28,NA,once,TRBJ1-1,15,TGTGCCAGCAGCACAGGGTCCGGCCTGGACACTGAAGCTTTCTTT,CASSTGSGLDTEAFF
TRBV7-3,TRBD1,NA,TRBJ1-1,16,TGTGCCAGCAGCTCGTCCGCCGGGACAGGGAGCACTGAAGCTTTCTTT,CASSSSAGTGSTEAFF
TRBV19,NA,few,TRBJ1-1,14,TGTGCCAGTAGTATCTCCAGCGCCTACACTGAAGCTTTCTTT,CASSISSAYTEAFF
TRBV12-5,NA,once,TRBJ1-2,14,TGTGCTAGTGGCCTGATCGGCGGGGAAGGAGGCTACACCTTC,CASGLIGGEGGYTF
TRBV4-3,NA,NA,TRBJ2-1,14,TGCGCCAGCAGCCAAGCTTCCAGGGACAATGAGCAGTTCTTC,CASSQASRDNEQFF
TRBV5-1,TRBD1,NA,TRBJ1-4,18,TGCGCCAGCAGCTTACACCCCACCGGGACAGGGTCTAATGAAAAACTGTTTTTT,CASSLHPTGTGSNEKLFF
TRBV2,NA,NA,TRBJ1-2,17,TGTGCCAGCAGTGGCGCAGGCCCTTTCCCCACTAACTATGGCTACACCTTC,CASSGAGPFPTNYGYTF
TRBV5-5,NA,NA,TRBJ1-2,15,TGTGCCAGCAGCTTGGCTCTTGCGGGGGAGGGTGGCTACACCTTC,CASSLALAGEGGYTF
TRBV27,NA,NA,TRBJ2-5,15,TGTGCCAGCAGTATGAATAGCGGAGATCAAGAGACCCAGTACTTC,CASSMNSGDQETQYF
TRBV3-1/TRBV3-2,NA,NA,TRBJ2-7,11,TGTGCCAGCAGCGGCCGCTACGAGCAGTACTTC,CASSGRYEQYF
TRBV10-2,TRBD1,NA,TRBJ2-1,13,TGCGCCAGCAGTTGGACAGGGTCGAATGAGCAGTTCTTC,CASSWTGSNEQFF
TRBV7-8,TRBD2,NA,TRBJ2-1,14,TGTGCCAGCAGAACTAGCGGGAGTGGCAATGAGCAGTTCTTC,CASRTSGSGNEQFF
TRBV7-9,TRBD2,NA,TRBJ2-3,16,TGTGCCAGCAGCCCCTCGGGCGGGAGAGTCGCAGATACGCAGTATTTT,CASSPSGGRVADTQYF
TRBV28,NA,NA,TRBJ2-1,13,TGTGCCAGCAGTTTAAGTTCGACTAGGGGGCAGTTCTTC,CASSLSSTRGQFF
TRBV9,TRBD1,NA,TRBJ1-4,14,TGTGCCAGCAGCGAACGCACAGGGGGCGGAAAACTGTTTTTT,CASSERTGGGKLFF
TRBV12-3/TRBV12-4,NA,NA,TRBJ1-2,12,TGTGCCAGCAGTTTGAGGGCGGAGGGCTACACCTTC,CASSLRAEGYTF
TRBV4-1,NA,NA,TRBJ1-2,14,TGCGCCAGCAGCCAAACTAGGAGTACAGCGGGCTACACCTTC,CASSQTRSTAGYTF
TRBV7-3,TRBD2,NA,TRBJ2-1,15,TGTGCCAGCAGTATAAGGGCTAGCGGCTACAATGAGCAGTTCTTC,CASSIRASGYNEQFF
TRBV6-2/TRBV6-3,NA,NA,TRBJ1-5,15,TGTGCCAGCAGTCCGCAGGGTTCTAGCAATCAGCCCCAGCATTTT,CASSPQGSSNQPQHF
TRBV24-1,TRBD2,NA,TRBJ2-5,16,TGTGCCACCAGTCTCTCGTCGGCTAGCGGGGAAGAGACCCAGTACTTC,CATSLSSASGEETQYF